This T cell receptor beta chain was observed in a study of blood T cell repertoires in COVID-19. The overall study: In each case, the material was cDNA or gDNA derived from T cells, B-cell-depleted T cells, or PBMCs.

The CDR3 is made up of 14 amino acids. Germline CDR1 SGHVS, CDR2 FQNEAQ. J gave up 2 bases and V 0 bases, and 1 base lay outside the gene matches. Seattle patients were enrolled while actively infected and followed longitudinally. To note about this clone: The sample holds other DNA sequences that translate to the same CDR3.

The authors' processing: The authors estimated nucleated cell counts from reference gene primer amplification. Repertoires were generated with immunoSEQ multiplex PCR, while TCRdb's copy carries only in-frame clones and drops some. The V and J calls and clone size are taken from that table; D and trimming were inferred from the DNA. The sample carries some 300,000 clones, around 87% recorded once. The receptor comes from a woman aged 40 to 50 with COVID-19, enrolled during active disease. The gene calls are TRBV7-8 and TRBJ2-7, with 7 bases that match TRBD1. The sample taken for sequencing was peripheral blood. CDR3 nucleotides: TGTGCCAGCAGCTTAGCGGGACAGACCTACGAGCAGTACTTC. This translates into CASSLAGQTYEQYF.